This T cell receptor (beta chain) emerged from a study of blood T cells in healthy people across ages (dated by TCRdb to between 2015 and 2017). Broadly, across the study: In model experiments, roughly one uniquely barcoded TCR beta cDNA molecule per two T cells was captured by template switching. To avoid experimental bias, donors of different ages were spread randomly across the sequencing lanes. Two additional independent replicas of 1 million unique cDNA reads from the same blood draw were analyzed for two donors (one aged 18 to 29 and one aged 80 or older). Four age groups were formed from the donors: young (average roughly 15 years), middle-aged (approximately 41), aged (approximately 60) and long-lived (around 80). The study measured age-related changes in TCR beta repertoire diversity using deep sequencing normalized with unique cDNA molecular identifiers. What the work shows at the level of the full study, not this receptor alone: Because donor CMV infection status was unknown, age-related changes in expanded clonotypes were potentially confounded. Observed TCR beta diversity per million T cells fell roughly linearly with age, and a significant reduction was already apparent by age about 43. A strong correlation was found between observed TCR beta diversity and the percentage of naive T cells measured by flow cytometry. Total diversity estimates from one million sequenced T cells were considered lower bounds and underestimates. Compared with the aged group, the long-lived group had more naive CD4+ T cells, fewer expanded clones and increased TCR diversity, suggesting age selection. Since profiling was done on bulk unsorted PBMCs, naive and antigen-experienced compartments could not be conclusively compared.

This clonotype was detected only a few times. Its antigen remains undetermined. Base qualities are not recorded, but no much larger clone differs from it by a single base. Libraries were constructed by 5' RACE. Instrument used: Illumina HiSeq 2500. A second roughly 6 to 11 cycle PCR used a sample-barcoded 5' primer and a J-beta primer mix. A unique molecular identifier was introduced onto each TCR beta cDNA molecule by a template-switch 5' adaptor carrying 12 random nucleotides. Each sample yielded at least 3 million CDR3-containing paired-end reads. All of the RNA was converted into first-strand cDNA using the Mint cDNA synthesis kit, with a TRBC-specific oligonucleotide serving as the primer. Following uracil-DNA glycosylase treatment, all cDNA underwent a first 18-cycle PCR with the universal primers M1SS and BC2_uni_R. Turning to the authors' computational methods: Normalization of each sample was performed by random selection of 1 million high-quality reads, each carrying a distinct molecular identifier. Instead of being binned into consensus sequences, reads that shared molecular identifiers were thrown out. CDR3 identification, clonotype clustering and error correction used MiTCR with a Q25 quality threshold and the strictest error-elimination algorithm. Lower-bound total TCR beta diversity was estimated with a nonparametric unseen species model using Euler transformation. In TCRdb, the public reads were trimmed at Q25 with fastp and aligned with MiXCR, with productive beta chains retained. Identical CDR3 proteins give one entry, which carries the most common genes and DNA. V and J calls and clone size were set by TCRdb, not the authors. This sample has some 1.7 million distinct CDR3 sequences in its table, and over 25% of those were observed once. Jointly, the top ten make up around 7.7% of the sample.

V lost 6 bases and J lost 3 bases; the stretch between them is 11 bases long. CDR1 and CDR2, per the germline V gene (reference sequence), are MNHNY and SVGAGI. The CDR3 runs 13 amino acids, cysteine and phenylalanine included. Only the CDR3 DNA stays, 39 bases, in frame from base 1. The 39 donors, aged roughly 6 to 90 years, were systemically healthy Caucasian individuals from Russia. Ten milliliters of peripheral blood were drawn from each donor into EDTA-treated Vacutainer tubes. Ficoll-Paque density-gradient centrifugation was used to isolate PBMCs, with at least 7 million per sample. Total RNA was extracted from PBMCs with Trizol reagent, with at least 6 micrograms obtained per sample. For every donor, flow cytometry on a PBMC aliquot measured the percentage of naive CD45RAhigh/CD27high T cells.

This TCR was recovered from a woman in her 30s in good health. Sequencing was performed on blood. Here the chain combines TRBV6-6 and TRBJ1-2; too little of a D gene remains to name it. The encoded CDR3 is CASSVESYYGYTF. The nucleotides are TGTGCCAGCAGCGTGGAGTCCTACTATGGCTACACCTTC.